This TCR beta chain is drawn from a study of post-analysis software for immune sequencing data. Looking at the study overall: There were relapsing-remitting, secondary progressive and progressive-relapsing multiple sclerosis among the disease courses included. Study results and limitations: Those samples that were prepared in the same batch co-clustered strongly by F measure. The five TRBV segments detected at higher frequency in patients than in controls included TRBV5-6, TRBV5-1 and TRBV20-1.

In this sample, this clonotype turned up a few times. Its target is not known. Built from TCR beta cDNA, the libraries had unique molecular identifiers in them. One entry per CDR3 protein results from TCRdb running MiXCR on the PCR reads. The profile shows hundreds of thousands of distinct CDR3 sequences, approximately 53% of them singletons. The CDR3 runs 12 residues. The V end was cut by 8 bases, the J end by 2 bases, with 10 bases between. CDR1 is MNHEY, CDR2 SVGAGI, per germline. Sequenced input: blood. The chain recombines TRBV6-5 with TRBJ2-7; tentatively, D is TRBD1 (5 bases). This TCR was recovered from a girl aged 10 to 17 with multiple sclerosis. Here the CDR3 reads CASGKGAYEQYF. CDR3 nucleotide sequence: TGTGCCAGCGGCAAAGGGGCCTACGAGCAGTACTTC.